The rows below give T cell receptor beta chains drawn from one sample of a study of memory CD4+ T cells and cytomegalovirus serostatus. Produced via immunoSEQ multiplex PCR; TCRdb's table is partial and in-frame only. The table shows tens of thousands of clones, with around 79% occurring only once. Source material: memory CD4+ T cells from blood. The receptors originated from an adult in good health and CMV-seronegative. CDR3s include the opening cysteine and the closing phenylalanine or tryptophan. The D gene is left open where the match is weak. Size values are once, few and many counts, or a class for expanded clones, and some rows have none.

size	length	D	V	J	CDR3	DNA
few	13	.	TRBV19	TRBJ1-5	CASSTGGNQPQHF	TGTGCCAGTAGTACAGGGGGCAATCAGCCCCAGCATTTT
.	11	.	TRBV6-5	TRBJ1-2	CASLNYYGYTF	TGTGCCAGCCTAAATTATTATGGCTACACCTTC
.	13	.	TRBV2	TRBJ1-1	CASGKTADLEAFF	TGTGCCAGCGGTAAGACTGCTGACCTTGAAGCTTTCTTT
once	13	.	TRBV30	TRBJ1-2	CAWEGGDAYGYTF	TGTGCCTGGGAGGGCGGGGACGCCTATGGCTACACCTTC
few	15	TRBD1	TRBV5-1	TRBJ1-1	CASSLAGQVNTEAFF	TGCGCCAGCAGCTTGGCAGGACAGGTGAACACTGAAGCTTTCTTT
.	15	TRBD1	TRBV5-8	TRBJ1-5	CASSMGTGVSQPQHF	TGTGCCAGCAGCATGGGGACAGGGGTGAGTCAGCCCCAGCATTTT
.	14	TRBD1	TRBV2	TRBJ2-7	CASSPQTGYHEQYF	TGTGCCAGCAGTCCACAGACAGGGTACCACGAGCAGTACTTC
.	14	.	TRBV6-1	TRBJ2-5	CASHEMGIEETQYF	TGTGCCAGTCATGAAATGGGGATCGAAGAGACCCAGTACTTC
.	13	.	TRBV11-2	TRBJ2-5	CASSRGAGETQYF	TGTGCCAGCAGCCGGGGGGCGGGGGAGACCCAGTACTTC
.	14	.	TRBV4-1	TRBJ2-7	CASSQNTQGYEQYF	TGCGCCAGCAGCCAGAACACCCAAGGCTACGAGCAGTACTTC
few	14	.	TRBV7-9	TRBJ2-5	CASSLVPGRETQYF	TGTGCCAGCAGCTTAGTCCCGGGACGAGAGACCCAGTACTTC
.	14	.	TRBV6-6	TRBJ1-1	CASSYREGGTEAFF	TGTGCCAGCAGTTACCGGGAGGGAGGCACTGAAGCTTTCTTT
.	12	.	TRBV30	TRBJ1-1	CACSARNTEAFF	TGTGCCTGTTCTGCTCGGAACACTGAAGCTTTCTTT
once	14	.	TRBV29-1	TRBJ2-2	CSVAGQINTGELFF	TGCAGCGTAGCCGGACAGATCAACACCGGGGAGCTGTTTTTT
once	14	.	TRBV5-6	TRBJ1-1	CASSLGSRDTEAFF	TGTGCCAGCAGCTTGGGATCTAGAGACACTGAAGCTTTCTTT
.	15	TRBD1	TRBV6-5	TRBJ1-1	CASRLQTGFNTEAFF	TGTGCCAGCAGACTTCAGACAGGGTTTAACACTGAAGCTTTCTTT
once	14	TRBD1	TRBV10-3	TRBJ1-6	CAAKDRAWNSPLHF	TGTGCCGCAAAGGACAGGGCATGGAATTCACCCCTCCACTTT
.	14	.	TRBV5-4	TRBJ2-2	CASSLEQVTGELFF	TGTGCCAGCAGCTTGGAACAGGTGACTGGGGAGCTGTTTTTT
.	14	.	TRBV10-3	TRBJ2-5	CAISLGINQETQYF	TGTGCCATCAGTCTCGGGATAAACCAAGAGACCCAGTACTTC
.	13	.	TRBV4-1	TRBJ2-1	CASSHPSVREQFF	TGCGCCAGCAGCCACCCTAGCGTCCGGGAGCAGTTCTTC
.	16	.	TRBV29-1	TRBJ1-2	CSVVGGQTTVNYGYTF	TGCAGCGTTGTAGGGGGTCAAACGACTGTAAACTATGGCTACACCTTC
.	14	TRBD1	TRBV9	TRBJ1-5	CASRGDRCNQPQHF	TGTGCCAGCAGAGGGGACAGATGCAATCAGCCCCAGCATTTT
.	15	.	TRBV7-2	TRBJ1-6	CASSLVAKSTSPLHF	TGTGCCAGCAGCTTAGTAGCGAAATCTACGTCACCCCTCCACTTT
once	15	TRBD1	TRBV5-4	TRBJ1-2	CASSYGTGGLYGYTF	TGTGCCAGCAGCTATGGGACAGGGGGCCTCTATGGCTACACCTTC
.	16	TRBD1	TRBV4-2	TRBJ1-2	CASSQDGTGGGYGYTF	TGTGCCAGCAGCCAAGATGGGACAGGGGGTGGCTATGGCTACACCTTC
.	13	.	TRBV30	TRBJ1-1	CAWSGTQGTEAFF	TGTGCCTGGAGTGGAACTCAGGGCACTGAAGCTTTCTTT
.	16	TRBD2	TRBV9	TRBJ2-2	CASSVAAGGRTGELFF	TGTGCCAGCAGCGTAGCAGCGGGGGGGCGTACCGGGGAGCTGTTTTTT
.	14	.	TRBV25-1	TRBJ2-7	CASRPPLQPYEQYF	TGTGCCAGCAGACCTCCCCTGCAGCCCTACGAGCAGTACTTC
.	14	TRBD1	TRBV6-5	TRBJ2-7	CASRIGQGAYEQYF	TGTGCCAGCAGGATAGGACAGGGGGCCTACGAGCAGTACTTC
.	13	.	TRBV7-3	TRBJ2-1	CASSPYKTNEQFF	TGTGCCAGCAGCCCCTATAAGACCAATGAGCAGTTCTTC
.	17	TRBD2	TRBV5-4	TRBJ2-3	CASSPGPTSGGTDTQYF	TGTGCCAGCAGCCCCGGACCGACTAGCGGGGGCACAGATACGCAGTATTTT
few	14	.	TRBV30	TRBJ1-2	CASTDLGRTGAYTF	TGTGCCTCGACTGATTTGGGACGGACGGGGGCCTACACCTTC
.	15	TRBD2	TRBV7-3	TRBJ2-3	CASSLAGGTADTQYF	TGTGCCAGCAGCTTAGCGGGGGGCACCGCAGATACGCAGTATTTT
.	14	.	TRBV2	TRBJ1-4	CASRRTELNEKLFF	TGTGCCAGCAGGAGGACAGAACTTAATGAAAAACTGTTTTTT
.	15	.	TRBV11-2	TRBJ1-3	CASSSQGSSGNTIYF	TGTGCCAGCAGCTCGCAAGGGAGCTCTGGAAACACCATATATTTT
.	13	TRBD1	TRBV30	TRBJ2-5	CAWAGGLSETQYF	TGTGCCTGGGCAGGGGGTTTGTCGGAGACCCAGTACTTC
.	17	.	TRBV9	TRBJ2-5	CASSPRGWGDLQETQYF	TGTGCCAGCAGCCCCCGGGGATGGGGGGACTTACAAGAGACCCAGTACTTC
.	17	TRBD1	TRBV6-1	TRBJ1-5	CASSERRTGRSNQPQHF	TGTGCCAGCAGTGAACGTAGGACAGGGCGCAGCAATCAGCCCCAGCATTTT
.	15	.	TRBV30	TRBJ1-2	CAWSSRTLYNYGYTF	TGTGCCTGGAGTTCCCGGACTCTTTATAACTATGGCTACACCTTC
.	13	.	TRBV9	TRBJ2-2	CASSASQAGELFF	TGTGCCAGCAGCGCCTCACAGGCGGGGGAGCTGTTTTTT
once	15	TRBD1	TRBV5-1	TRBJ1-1	CASSPQGQSKIEAFF	TGCGCCAGCAGCCCCCAGGGACAGAGTAAAATTGAAGCTTTCTTT
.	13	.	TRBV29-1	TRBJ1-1	CSVERILNTEAFF	TGCAGCGTTGAAAGGATCTTGAACACTGAAGCTTTCTTT
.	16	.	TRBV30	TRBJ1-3	CAWNFDGLYSGNTIYF	TGTGCCTGGAATTTCGACGGACTATACTCTGGAAACACCATATATTTT
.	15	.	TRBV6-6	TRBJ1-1	CASSPGGAVNTEAFF	TGTGCCAGCAGCCCGGGAGGAGCAGTGAACACTGAAGCTTTCTTT
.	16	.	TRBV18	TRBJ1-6	CASSSDGSSYNSPLHF	TGTGCCAGCTCATCGGACGGAAGCTCCTATAATTCACCCCTCCACTTT
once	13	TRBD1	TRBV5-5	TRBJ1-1	CASSGQGLTEAFF	TGTGCCAGCAGCGGACAGGGTTTGACTGAAGCTTTCTTT
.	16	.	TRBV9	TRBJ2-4	CASSSRIGDGQNIQYF	TGTGCCAGCAGCTCCCGTATCGGGGACGGCCAAAACATTCAGTACTTC
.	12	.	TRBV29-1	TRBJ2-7	CSVKTGLYEQYF	TGCAGCGTTAAGACTGGGCTCTACGAGCAGTACTTC
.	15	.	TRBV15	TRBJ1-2	CATSRDPDSIYGYTF	TGTGCCACCAGCAGAGATCCCGACAGTATCTATGGCTACACCTTC
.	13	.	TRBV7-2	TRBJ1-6	CASSSRPNSPLHF	TGTGCCAGCAGCTCGCGGCCGAATTCACCCCTCCACTTT
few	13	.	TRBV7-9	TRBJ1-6	CASSIPGDSPLHF	TGTGCCAGCAGCATACCAGGGGATTCACCCCTCCACTTT
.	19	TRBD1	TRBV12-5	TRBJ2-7	CASGLVAPGQTRRAYEQYF	TGTGCTAGTGGTTTGGTGGCACCGGGACAGACCCGGCGGGCCTACGAGCAGTACTTC
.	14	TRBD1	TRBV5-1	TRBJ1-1	CASSQGAGNTEAFF	TGCGCCAGCTCACAGGGGGCGGGGAACACTGAAGCTTTCTTT
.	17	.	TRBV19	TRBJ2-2	CASSIMADSSGTGELFF	TGTGCCAGTAGTATTATGGCCGACAGCTCGGGCACCGGGGAGCTGTTTTTT
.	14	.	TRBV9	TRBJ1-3	CASRAGLSGNTIYF	TGTGCCAGCAGGGCAGGGCTCTCGGGAAACACCATATATTTT
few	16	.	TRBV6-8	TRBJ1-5	CASSITGSQGNQPQHF	TGTGCCAGCAGTATAACAGGCTCCCAGGGCAATCAGCCCCAGCATTTT
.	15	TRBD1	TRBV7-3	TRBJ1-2	CASSLTPGQGYGYTF	TGTGCCAGCAGCTTAACCCCGGGACAGGGGTACGGCTACACCTTC
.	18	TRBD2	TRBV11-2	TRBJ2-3	CASSHGLAGARSTDTQYF	TGTGCCAGCAGCCACGGACTAGCGGGGGCCAGAAGCACAGATACGCAGTATTTT